This T cell receptor beta chain came from a study of vaccination and CD4 T cells after COVID-19. Study-wide results and caveats: The authors identified 304 of 307 vaccine-specific clones in convalescent patients as spike mono-reactive.

To note about this clonotype: As yet, its antigen is unknown.

The treatment was: roughly nine-day PBMC culture with coronavirus spike peptide pools or control peptides (ViraFEST assay). Via ViraFEST, peptide pools expanded antigen-specific T cells before TCR sequencing. Fresh IL-2 medium was used to replace half of the medium on days 3 and 7. At the Johns Hopkins FTIC core, DNA taken from cultured CD4+ T cells was sequenced by way of the Oncomine TCR Beta short-read assay. From the PCR reads, TCRdb called clonotypes with MiXCR, one entry per CDR3 protein. In the table there are 12,000 or so distinct CDR3 sequences, around half of which are singletons. CDR1 is DFQATT and CDR2 is SNEGSKA in the germline V gene (reference sequence). CDR3 length: 13 amino acids. The V and J ends lost 7 bases and 2 bases respectively, with 15 bases between them.

V gene TRBV20-1 combines with J gene TRBJ2-7; D possibly uses TRBD1 or TRBD2 (5 bases each). The origin of this receptor is a human donor who had recovered from COVID-19. The sequenced sample consisted of CD4+ T cells from blood, cultured in vitro. This CDR3 is CSVSGTGTYEQYF. Here the CDR3 DNA reads TGCAGTGTCTCCGGGACGGGGACCTACGAGCAGTACTTC.